This entry concerns a single T cell receptor beta chain. As to time point: after neoadjuvant nivolumab, at surgical resection. Blood cells were analyzed directly, without culture or expansion. CDR3 length equals 14 residues. Trimming cost V 0 bases and J 1 base, with 7 bases left between them. Germline V CDR1 and CDR2: SGDLS, YYNGEE. The sample belongs to a study of neoadjuvant anti-PD-1 for oral cavity cancer. The assay was immunoSEQ multiplex PCR, and TCRdb's table has in-frame clones only and misses some. This sample has more than 25,000 clones, with 80% found just once. This clonotype was obtained from a person between 40 and 85 years old with oral cavity squamous cell carcinoma. Sequenced material: PBMCs, taken after nivolumab (anti-PD-1) treatment. The chain joins TRBV9 to TRBJ1-1; no definite D call. CDR3 amino acids: CASSVVSGNTEAFF. In DNA form, the CDR3 reads TGTGCCAGCAGCGTAGTTTCAGGGAACACTGAAGCTTTCTTT. The full variable domain, its missing parts supplied by reference TRBV9 and TRBJ1-1, is DSGVTQTPKHLITATGQRVTLRCSPRSGDLSVYWYQQSLDQGLQFLIQYYNGEERAKGNILERFSAQQFPDLHSELNLSSLELGDSALYFCASSVVSGNTEAFFGQGTRLTVV.